These T cell receptor beta chains were read from a single sample in a study of cytomegalovirus exposure and HLA in healthy donors. Here immunoSEQ multiplex PCR was the method, and the copy in TCRdb shows in-frame clones only, minus some. The sample gives approximately 160,000 clones, about 75% of which show up once; less than 5.5% is in the top ten. Sequenced material: PBMCs. These receptors were collected from a male donor in good health and CMV-seronegative. Each CDR3 is given with its conserved first and last residue. D genes are given only for firm matches. Some rows mark clone size as missing; the rest say once, few, many or name a class of expanded clone.

clone size	V gene	D gene	J gene	CDR3 DNA	CDR3 protein
NA	TRBV5-3	TRBD2	TRBJ2-7	TGTGCCAGAAGCGCTCGACTAGCGGGAGACGACGAGCAGTACTTC	CARSARLAGDDEQYF
NA	TRBV6-6	TRBD2	TRBJ2-3	TGTGCCAGCATTTTCGCGGGGGGGCTTACAGATACGCAGTATTTT	CASIFAGGLTDTQYF
NA	TRBV11-3	NA	TRBJ2-7	TGTGCCAGCAGCTTCGCATCGAGTTCCTACGAGCAGTACTTC	CASSFASSSYEQYF
NA	TRBV5-1	TRBD1	TRBJ2-1	TGCGCCAGCAGCTTGCGACAGGGGATAGTCAATGAGCAGTTCTTC	CASSLRQGIVNEQFF
few	TRBV15	NA	TRBJ1-5	TGTGCCACCAGCAGACGGATTTGGGGGAGGAATCAGCCCCAGCATTTT	CATSRRIWGRNQPQHF
once	TRBV2	TRBD1	TRBJ1-2	TGTGCCAGCAGTGGTCAGGGGGCTTCCTCCTATGGCTACACCTTC	CASSGQGASSYGYTF
NA	TRBV28	TRBD1	TRBJ1-1	TGTGCCAGCAGTTTACAGGGGGGAAGCACTGAAGCTTTCTTT	CASSLQGGSTEAFF
NA	TRBV7-2	NA	TRBJ2-2	TGTGCCAGCAGCTTAGAGGCGCAGGGCGGAACCGGGGAGCTGTTTTTT	CASSLEAQGGTGELFF
few	TRBV4-1	TRBD2	TRBJ2-7	TGCGCCAGCAGCCAAGCGCCTAGCGGGGGTTACGAGCAGTACTTC	CASSQAPSGGYEQYF
NA	TRBV6-1	NA	TRBJ1-2	TGTGCCAGCAGAGGACACCCTGCAGCTAACTATGGCTACACCTTC	CASRGHPAANYGYTF
few	TRBV5-8	NA	TRBJ2-7	TGTGCCAGCAGCTTGGCCATAACGAGGAGCTCCTACGAGCAGTACTTC	CASSLAITRSSYEQYF